Reported below is one TCR beta chain. The CDR3 sequence is 13 residues long. The V gene's germline CDR1 is SGHTA and CDR2 FQGNSA. V lost 5 bases and J 8 bases, leaving 13 bases between the germline ends. It was with a sample-barcoded 5' primer and a J-beta primer mix that a second PCR of roughly 6 to 12 cycles was run. A single record per CDR3 protein comes from TCRdb applying MiXCR to the 5' RACE reads. The top ten clones hold 23% of a sample with fewer than 2 million distinct CDR3 sequences, about 39% of them seen once. The entry originates in a study of blood T cells in healthy people across ages. The chain couples TRBV7-2 to TRBJ2-4; a possible D gene is TRBD2 (6 bases). The source is a human donor in good health. Sequencing used blood. The CDR3 here is CASSRASGDIQYF. CDR3 nucleotides: TGTGCCAGCAGCCGAGCGTCGGGGGACATTCAGTACTTC.